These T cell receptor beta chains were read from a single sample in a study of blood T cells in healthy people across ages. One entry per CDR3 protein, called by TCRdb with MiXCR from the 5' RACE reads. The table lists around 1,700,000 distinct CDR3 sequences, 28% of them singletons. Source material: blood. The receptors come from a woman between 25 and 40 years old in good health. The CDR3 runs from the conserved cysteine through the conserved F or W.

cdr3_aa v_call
CASSLLADQETQYF TRBV7-9
CSARGPVAGYNEQFF TRBV20-1
CASSPGTGETYEQYF TRBV12-3/TRBV12-4
CASSQDVGIGHTSSYNEQFF TRBV3-1
CASSTTGGNTEAFF TRBV5-1
CAGSPAGGNTEAFF TRBV18
CASSVSNYGYTF TRBV2
CSAGDTNYGYTF TRBV20-1
CASSLAGGNGEQYF TRBV7-9
CSVAGEWNQPQHF TRBV29-1
CSARRTTGELFF TRBV20-1
CASSPSGTESSPLHF TRBV12-3/TRBV12-4
CAISDPGSGSWNTEAFF TRBV10-3
CASSLSHWSNEQFF TRBV7-3
CSARASRGGYDTDTQYF TRBV20-1
CASSLAQREAPYEQYF TRBV5-1
CASRAQWAEQYF TRBV6-6
CASTPKGGSRTEAFF TRBV7-9
CASSQDPRPPGERTDTQYF TRBV4-1
CASSEPGERESYEQYF TRBV5-5
CSARMGLDAETQYF TRBV20-1
CASGGQYNEQFF TRBV10-1
CATRGDRLFYNEQFF TRBV6-2/TRBV6-3
CATRDRGYCEQYF TRBV24-1
CASSLGSRGGNEKLFF TRBV11-1
CSAFDPPDTQYF TRBV20-1
CSARNPGEAGIQYF TRBV20-1
CAGGTASTDTQYF TRBV5-6
CASSLAGIADTQYF TRBV7-7
CSARVHGSGRAPGQFF TRBV20-1
CASSFQVDTDTLYF TRBV5-5
CASSQGPLNEQYF TRBV3-1
CSATRTETYEQYF TRBV29-1
CSARELAAHGTDTQYF TRBV20-1
CASRALGFGQFF TRBV2
CASSLRGTGAQPQHF TRBV28
CASSTLLGTVNTGELFF TRBV18
CASSFDSHTGELFF TRBV12-3/TRBV12-4
CSASVSGVIYEQYF TRBV20-1
CSGARGDIDTQYF TRBV29-1
CSATVPTYEQYF TRBV29-1
CSALRRKRDLTDTQYF TRBV20-1
CASSLTRTQPQHF TRBV6-1
CAISEGISDYGYTF TRBV10-3
CASSLDRPSGSQETQYF TRBV11-1
CSASLREKLFF TRBV20-1
CASGLATDTQYF TRBV27
CASSTGLVDTEAFF TRBV5-1
CSVDPGFLNYGYTF TRBV29-1
CASSPPEGAGETQYF TRBV5-1
CASSVGPAGPYNEQFF TRBV9
CASSFFLAGSNEQFF TRBV7-2
CASSLESGGRSQYF TRBV11-2
CASSSDFPVGTQYF TRBV5-6
CASSFGGLAGDNELFF TRBV12-3/TRBV12-4